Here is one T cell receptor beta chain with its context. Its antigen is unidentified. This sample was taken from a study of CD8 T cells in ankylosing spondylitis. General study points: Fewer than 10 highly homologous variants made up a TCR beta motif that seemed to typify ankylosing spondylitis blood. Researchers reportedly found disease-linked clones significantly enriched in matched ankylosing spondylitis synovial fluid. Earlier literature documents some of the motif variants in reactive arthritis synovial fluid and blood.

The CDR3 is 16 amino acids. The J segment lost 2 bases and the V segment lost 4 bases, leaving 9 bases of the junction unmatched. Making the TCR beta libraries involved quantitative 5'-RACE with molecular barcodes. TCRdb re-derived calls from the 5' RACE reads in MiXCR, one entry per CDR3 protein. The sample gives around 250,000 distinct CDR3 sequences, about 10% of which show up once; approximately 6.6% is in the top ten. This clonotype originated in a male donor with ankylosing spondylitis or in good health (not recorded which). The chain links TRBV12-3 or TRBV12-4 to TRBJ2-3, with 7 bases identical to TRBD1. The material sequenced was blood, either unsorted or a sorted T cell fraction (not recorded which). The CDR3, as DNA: TGTGCCAGCAGTTACAAGGGGGCGCCGGACACAGATACGCAGTATTTT. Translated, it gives CASSYKGAPDTDTQYF.